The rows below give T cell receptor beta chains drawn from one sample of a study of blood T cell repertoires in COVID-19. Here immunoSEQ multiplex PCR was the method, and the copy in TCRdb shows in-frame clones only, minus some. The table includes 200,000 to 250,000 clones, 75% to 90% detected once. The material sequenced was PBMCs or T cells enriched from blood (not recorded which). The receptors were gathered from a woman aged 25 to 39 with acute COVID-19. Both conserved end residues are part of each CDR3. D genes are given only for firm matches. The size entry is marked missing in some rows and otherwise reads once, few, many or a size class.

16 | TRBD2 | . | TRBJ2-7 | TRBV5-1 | CASSLASGRLLYEQYF | TGCGCCAGCAGCTTGGCCAGCGGGAGGCTACTCTACGAGCAGTACTTC
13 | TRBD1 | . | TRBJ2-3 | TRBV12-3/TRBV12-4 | CASRQGAGDTQYF | TGTGCCAGCAGGCAGGGGGCAGGAGATACGCAGTATTTT
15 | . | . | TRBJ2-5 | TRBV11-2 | CASSWAPQNQETQYF | TGTGCCAGCAGCTGGGCTCCTCAGAATCAAGAGACCCAGTACTTC
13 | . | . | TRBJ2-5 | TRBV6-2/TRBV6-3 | CASSYSSVETQYF | TGTGCCAGCAGTTACTCGAGTGTGGAGACCCAGTACTTC
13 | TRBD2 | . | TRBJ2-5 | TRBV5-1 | CASREGLAETQYF | TGCGCCAGCAGAGAGGGACTAGCGGAGACCCAGTACTTC
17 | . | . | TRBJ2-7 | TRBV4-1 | CASSQEVSQGPLYEQYF | TGCGCCAGCAGCCAAGAGGTTAGCCAGGGGCCTCTCTACGAGCAGTACTTC
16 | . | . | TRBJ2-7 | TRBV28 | CASSFPPLGGSYEQYF | TGTGCCAGCAGTTTCCCCCCGCTGGGAGGCTCCTACGAGCAGTACTTC
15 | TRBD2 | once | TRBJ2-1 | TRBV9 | CASSRGLADYNEQFF | TGTGCCAGCAGCAGGGGACTAGCAGATTACAATGAGCAGTTCTTC
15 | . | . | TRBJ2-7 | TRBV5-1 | CASSVTTGNAYEQYF | TGCGCCAGCAGCGTAACTACAGGGAACGCCTACGAGCAGTACTTC
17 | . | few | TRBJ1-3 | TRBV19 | CASSMDSPSSSGNTIYF | TGTGCCAGTAGTATGGACAGCCCCAGCTCCTCTGGAAACACCATATATTTT
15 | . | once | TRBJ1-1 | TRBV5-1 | CASSLFPFSNTEAFF | TGCGCCAGCAGCTTGTTTCCCTTTTCGAACACTGAAGCTTTCTTT
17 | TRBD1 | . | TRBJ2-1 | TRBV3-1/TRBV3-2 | CASSPGQVGYLYNEQFF | TGTGCCAGCAGCCCAGGACAGGTGGGTTATTTGTACAATGAGCAGTTCTTC
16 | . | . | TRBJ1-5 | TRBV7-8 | CASSPRIRTITQPQHF | TGTGCCAGCAGCCCGCGAATTCGGACAATTACTCAGCCCCAGCATTTT
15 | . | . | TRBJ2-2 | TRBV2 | CASRRQNSNTGELFF | TGTGCCAGCCGAAGACAGAATTCGAACACCGGGGAGCTGTTTTTT
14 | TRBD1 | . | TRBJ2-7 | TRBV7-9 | CASSMWDSKDEQYF | TGTGCCAGCTCAATGTGGGACAGTAAGGACGAGCAGTACTTC